This entry lists 7 T cell receptor beta chains sequenced from one sample in a study of T cell repertoires in cytomegalovirus infection. TCRdb fed the reads into MiXCR, producing one record per CDR3 protein. The table has about 530,000 distinct CDR3 sequences, about 25% seen once. Sequenced: PBMCs. The origin of the receptors is a human donor in good health (CMV status not recorded). Some clones in this sample may be carry-over from other donors' samples.

The gene calls are TRBV27 and TRBJ2-7; 8 bases are shared with TRBD1. CDR3 length: 14 amino acids. The germline V gene encodes CDR1 MNHEY and CDR2 SMNVEV (reference sequence). The junction had 7 bases not matched to a gene; V was cut back by 6 bases and J by 3 bases. As DNA, the CDR3 is TGTGCCAGCAGGAGGACAGGGAGTCTCTACGAGCAGTACTTC. It yields the protein CASRRTGSLYEQYF.

The gene calls are TRBV5-1 and TRBJ2-7; 9 nucleotides agree with TRBD2. This CDR3 has 15 residues. Germline trimming cut 0 bases from V and 7 bases from J; bases unmatched to any gene: 8. From germline, CDR1 is SGHRS and CDR2 YFSETQ. The CDR3 region is CASSLAGGRAGEQYF. In DNA form, the CDR3 reads TGCGCCAGCAGCTTGGCCGGCGGGAGGGCGGGTGAGCAGTACTTC.

This clonotype was observed a few times. This chain joins TRBV6-2 or TRBV6-3 and TRBJ1-5, with D perhaps matching TRBD1 (5 bases). The CDR3 consists of 14 residues. Trimming took off 6 bases at V and 3 bases at J, with 12 bases between the two ends. CDR1 MNHEY and CDR2 SVGEGT come from the germline V gene. The CDR3 nucleotides read TGTGCCAGCAGCAGACAGTCCCACAATCAGCCCCAGCATTTT. Encoded protein: CASSRQSHNQPQHF.

V and J are TRBV29-1 and TRBJ2-1; D remains unclear. The CDR3 runs to 14 residues. The V gene's germline CDR1 is SQVTM and CDR2 ANQGSEA. V was shortened by 3 bases and J by 0 bases, with 9 bases between the two germline ends. CDR3 nucleotides: TGCAGCGTTGATGGGCCGAGCTCCTACAATGAGCAGTTCTTC. This sequence encodes CSVDGPSSYNEQFF.

This clonotype was seen a handful of times. The V gene is TRBV6-1, the J gene TRBJ2-7, with 14 bases matching TRBD2. This CDR3 has 18 amino acids. Trimming at V came to 7 bases and at J to 2 bases, leaving 13 bases not matched to a gene. CDR1 is MNHNS and CDR2 is SASEGT in the germline V gene. The CDR3: CASTHRGTSGSVAYEQYF. In DNA, the CDR3 is TGTGCCAGCACTCATCGTGGGACTAGCGGGAGTGTTGCCTACGAGCAGTACTTC.

The table lists this clonotype with a few counts. The J gene is TRBJ2-5, the V gene TRBV5-1; 11 bases are shared with TRBD1. The length of the CDR3 is 14 residues. Germline V gene sequence: CDR1 SGHRS, CDR2 YFSETQ. Unmatched junction bases numbered 4, after V lost 4 bases and J lost 5 bases. As DNA, the CDR3 is TGCGCCAGCAGCGTTGGGACAGGGGGTGAGACCCAGTACTTC. Translation gives CASSVGTGGETQYF. The variable domain in full, with the rest retrieved from reference TRBV5-1 and TRBJ2-5, is KAGVTQTPRYLIKTRGQQVTLSCSPISGHRSVSWYQQTPGQGLQFLFEYFSETQRNKGNFPGRFSGRQFSNSRSEMNVSTLELGDSALYLCASSVGTGGETQYFGPGTRLLVL.

This clonotype was counted between two and nine times. CDR3 bases: TGTGCCAGCAGCTTAGGACCTAGCGGGGGGACCTACAATGAGCAGTTCTTC. Translation: CASSLGPSGGTYNEQFF. This chain connects TRBV11-3 to TRBJ2-1, with 11 bases matching TRBD2. Germline lookup yields CDR1 SGHNT and CDR2 YENEEA. The J segment lost 2 bases and the V segment lost 1 base, leaving 4 bases of the junction unmatched. CDR3 length: 17 amino acids. The full variable domain, rest sourced from reference TRBV11-3 and TRBJ2-1, is EAGVVQSPRYKIIEKKQPVAFWCNPISGHNTLYWYLQNLGQGPELLIRYENEEAVDDSQLPKDRFSAERLKGVDSTLKIQPAELGDSAVYLCASSLGPSGGTYNEQFFGPGTRLTVL.